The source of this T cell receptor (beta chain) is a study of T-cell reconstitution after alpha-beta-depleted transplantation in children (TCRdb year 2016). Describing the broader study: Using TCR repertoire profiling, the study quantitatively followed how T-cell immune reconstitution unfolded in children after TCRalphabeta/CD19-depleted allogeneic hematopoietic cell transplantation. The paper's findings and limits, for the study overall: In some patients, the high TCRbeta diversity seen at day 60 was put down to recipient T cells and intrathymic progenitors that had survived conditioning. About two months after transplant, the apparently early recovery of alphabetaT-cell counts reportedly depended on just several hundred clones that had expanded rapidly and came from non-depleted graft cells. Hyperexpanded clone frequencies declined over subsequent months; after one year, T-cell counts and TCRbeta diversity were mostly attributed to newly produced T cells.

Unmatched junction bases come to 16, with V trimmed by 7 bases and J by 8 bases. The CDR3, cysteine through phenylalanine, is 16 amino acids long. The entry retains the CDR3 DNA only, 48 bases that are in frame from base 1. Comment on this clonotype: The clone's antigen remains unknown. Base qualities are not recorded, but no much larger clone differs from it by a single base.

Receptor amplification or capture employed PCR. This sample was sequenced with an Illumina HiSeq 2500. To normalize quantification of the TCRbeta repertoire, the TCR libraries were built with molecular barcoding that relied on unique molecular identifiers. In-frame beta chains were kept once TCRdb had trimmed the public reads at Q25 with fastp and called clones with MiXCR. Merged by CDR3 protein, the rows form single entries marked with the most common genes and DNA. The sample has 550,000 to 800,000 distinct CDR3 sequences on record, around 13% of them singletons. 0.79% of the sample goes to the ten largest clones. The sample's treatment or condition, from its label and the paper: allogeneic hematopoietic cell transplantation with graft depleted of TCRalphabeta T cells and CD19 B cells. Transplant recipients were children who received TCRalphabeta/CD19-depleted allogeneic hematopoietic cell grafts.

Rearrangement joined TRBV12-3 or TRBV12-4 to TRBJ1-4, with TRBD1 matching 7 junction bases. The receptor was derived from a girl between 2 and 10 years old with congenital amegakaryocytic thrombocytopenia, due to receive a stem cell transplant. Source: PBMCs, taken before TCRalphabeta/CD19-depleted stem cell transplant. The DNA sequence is TGTGCCAGCACTCCTACCCGAGGGGGCGCGTTGGAAAAACTGTTTTTT. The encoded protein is CASTPTRGGALEKLFF.